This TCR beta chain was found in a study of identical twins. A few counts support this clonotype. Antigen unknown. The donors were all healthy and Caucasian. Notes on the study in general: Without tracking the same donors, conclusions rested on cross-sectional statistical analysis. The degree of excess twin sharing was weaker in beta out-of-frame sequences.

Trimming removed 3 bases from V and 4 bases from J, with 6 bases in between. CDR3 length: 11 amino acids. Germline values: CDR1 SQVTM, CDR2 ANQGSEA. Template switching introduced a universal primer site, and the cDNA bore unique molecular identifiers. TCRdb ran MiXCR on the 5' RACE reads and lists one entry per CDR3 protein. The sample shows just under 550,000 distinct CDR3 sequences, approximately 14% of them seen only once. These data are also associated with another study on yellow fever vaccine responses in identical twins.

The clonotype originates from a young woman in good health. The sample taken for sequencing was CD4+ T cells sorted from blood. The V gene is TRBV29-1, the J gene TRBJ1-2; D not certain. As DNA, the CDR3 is TGCAGCGTTGATAGAGGCTATGGCTACACCTTC. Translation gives CSVDRGYGYTF. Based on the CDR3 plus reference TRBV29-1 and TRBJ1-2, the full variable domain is SAVISQKPSRDICQRGTSLTIQCQVDSQVTMMFWYRQQPGQSLTLIATANQGSEATYESGFVIDKFPISRPNLTFSTLTVSNMSPEDSSIYLCSVDRGYGYTFGSGTRLTVV.